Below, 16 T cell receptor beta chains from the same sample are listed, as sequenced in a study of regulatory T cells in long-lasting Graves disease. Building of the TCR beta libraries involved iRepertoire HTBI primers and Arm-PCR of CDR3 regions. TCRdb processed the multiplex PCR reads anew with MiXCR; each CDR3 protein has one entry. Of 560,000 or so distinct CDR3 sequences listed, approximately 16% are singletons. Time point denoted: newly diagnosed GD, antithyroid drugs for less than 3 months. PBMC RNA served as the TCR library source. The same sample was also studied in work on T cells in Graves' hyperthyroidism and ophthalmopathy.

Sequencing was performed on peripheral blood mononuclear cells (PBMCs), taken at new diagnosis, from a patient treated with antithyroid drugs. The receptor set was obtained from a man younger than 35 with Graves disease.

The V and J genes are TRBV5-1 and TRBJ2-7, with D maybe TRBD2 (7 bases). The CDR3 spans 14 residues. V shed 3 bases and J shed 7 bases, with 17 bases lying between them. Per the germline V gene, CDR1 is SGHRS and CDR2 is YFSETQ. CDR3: CASSSGASGAEQYF. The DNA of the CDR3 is TGCGCCAGCAGCTCGGGGGCTAGCGGAGCAGAGCAGTACTTC.

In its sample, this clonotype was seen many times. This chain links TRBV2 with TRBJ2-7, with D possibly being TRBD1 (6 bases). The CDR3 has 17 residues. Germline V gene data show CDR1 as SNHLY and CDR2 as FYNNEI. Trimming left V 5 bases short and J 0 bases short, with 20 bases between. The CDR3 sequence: CASSPPRFQGGSYEQYF. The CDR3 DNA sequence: TGTGCCAGCAGTCCCCCTCGCTTTCAAGGGGGCTCCTACGAGCAGTACTTC.

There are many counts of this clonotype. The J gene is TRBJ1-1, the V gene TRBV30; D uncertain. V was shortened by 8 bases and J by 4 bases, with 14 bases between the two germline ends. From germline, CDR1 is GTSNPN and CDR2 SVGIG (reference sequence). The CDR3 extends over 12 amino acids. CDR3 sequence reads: CAASFVGTEAFF. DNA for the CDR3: TGTGCCGCCTCTTTTGTGGGCACTGAAGCTTTCTTT.

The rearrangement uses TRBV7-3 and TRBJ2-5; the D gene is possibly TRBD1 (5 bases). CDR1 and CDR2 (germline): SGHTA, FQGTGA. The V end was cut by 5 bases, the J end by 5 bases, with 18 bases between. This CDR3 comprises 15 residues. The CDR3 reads CASSPHQGEIETQYF. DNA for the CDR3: TGTGCCAGCAGCCCACACCAAGGGGAAATTGAGACCCAGTACTTC. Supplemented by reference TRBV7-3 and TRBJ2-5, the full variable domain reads GAGVSQTPSNKVTEKGKYVELRCDPISGHTALYWYRQSLGQGPEFLIYFQGTGAADDSGLPNDRFFAVRPEGSVSTLKIQRTERGDSAVYLCASSPHQGEIETQYFGPGTRLLVL.

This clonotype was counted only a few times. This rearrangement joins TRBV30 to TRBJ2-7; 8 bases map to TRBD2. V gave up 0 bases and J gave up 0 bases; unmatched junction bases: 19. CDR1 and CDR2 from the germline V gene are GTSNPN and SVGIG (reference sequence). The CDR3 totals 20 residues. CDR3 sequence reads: CAWSVSPPIVAGGISYEQYF. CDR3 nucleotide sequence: TGTGCCTGGAGTGTAAGTCCCCCTATAGTGGCGGGAGGAATCTCCTACGAGCAGTACTTC.

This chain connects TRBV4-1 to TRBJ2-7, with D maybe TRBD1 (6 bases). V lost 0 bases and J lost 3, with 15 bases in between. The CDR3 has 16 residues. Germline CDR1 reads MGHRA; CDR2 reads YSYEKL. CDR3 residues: CASSQEVPGEVYEQYF. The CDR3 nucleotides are TGCGCCAGCAGCCAAGAGGTTCCAGGGGAAGTCTACGAGCAGTACTTC.

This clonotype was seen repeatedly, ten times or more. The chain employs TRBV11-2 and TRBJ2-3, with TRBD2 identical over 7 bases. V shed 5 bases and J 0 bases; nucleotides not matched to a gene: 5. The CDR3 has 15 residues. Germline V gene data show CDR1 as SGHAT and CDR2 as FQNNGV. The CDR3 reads CASSPGTISTDTQYF. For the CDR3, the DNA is TGTGCCAGCAGCCCCGGGACTATTAGCACAGATACGCAGTATTTT.

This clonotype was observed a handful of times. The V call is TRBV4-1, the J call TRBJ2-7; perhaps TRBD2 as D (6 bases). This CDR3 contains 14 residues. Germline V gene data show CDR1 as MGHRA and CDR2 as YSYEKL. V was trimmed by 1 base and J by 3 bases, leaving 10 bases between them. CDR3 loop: CASSQGDGGYEQYF. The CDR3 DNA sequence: TGCGCCAGCAGCCAAGGAGACGGGGGCTACGAGCAGTACTTC.

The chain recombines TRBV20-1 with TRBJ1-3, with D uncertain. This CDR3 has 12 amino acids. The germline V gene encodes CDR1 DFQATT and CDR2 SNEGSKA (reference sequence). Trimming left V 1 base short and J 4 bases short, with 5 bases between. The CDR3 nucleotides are TGCAGTGCTAGAGCTCGCGGAAACACCATATATTTT. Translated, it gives CSARARGNTIYF.

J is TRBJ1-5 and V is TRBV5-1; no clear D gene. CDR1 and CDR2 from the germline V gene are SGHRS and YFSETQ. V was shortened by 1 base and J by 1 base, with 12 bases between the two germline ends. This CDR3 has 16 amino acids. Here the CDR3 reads CASSLQQVKSNQPQHF. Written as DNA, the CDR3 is TGCGCCAGCAGCTTGCAGCAAGTGAAAAGCAATCAGCCCCAGCATTTT.

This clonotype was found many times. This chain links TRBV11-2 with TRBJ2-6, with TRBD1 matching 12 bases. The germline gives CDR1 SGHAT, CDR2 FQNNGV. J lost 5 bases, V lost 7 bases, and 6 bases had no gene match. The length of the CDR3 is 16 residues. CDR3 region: CASKPGQGAWANVLTF. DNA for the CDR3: TGTGCCAGCAAACCGGGACAGGGGGCCTGGGCCAACGTCCTGACTTTC.

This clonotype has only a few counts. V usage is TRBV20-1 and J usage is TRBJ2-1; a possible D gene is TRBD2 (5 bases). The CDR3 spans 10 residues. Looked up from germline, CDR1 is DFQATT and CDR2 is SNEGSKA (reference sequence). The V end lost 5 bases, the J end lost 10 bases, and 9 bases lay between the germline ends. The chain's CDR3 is CSASREEQFF. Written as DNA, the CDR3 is TGCAGTGCTTCCCGGGAAGAGCAGTTCTTC.

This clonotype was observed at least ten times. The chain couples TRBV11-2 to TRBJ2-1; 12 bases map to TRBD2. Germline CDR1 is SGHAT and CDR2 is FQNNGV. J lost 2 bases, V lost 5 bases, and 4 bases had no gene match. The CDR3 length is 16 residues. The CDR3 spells CASSLRTSGTYNEQFF. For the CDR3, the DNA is TGTGCCAGCAGCCTCAGGACTAGCGGGACCTACAATGAGCAGTTCTTC.

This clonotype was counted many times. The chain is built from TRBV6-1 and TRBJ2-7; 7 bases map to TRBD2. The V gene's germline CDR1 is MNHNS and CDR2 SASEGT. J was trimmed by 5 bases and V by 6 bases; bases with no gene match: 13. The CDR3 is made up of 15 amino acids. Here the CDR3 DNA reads TGTGCCAGCAGACACGAGGGGACTACTTCCCACGAGCAGTACTTC. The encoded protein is CASRHEGTTSHEQYF.

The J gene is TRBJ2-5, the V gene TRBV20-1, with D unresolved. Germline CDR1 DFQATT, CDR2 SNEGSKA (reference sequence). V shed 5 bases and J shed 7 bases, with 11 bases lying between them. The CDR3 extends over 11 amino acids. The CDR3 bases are TGCAGTGCTCTCTCCGCCCCGACCCAGTACTTC. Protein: CSALSAPTQYF.

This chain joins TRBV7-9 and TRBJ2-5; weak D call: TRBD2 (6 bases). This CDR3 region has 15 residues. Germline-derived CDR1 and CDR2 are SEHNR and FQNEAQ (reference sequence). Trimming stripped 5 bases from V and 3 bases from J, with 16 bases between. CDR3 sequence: CASSQELGGEETQYF. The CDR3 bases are TGTGCCAGCAGCCAAGAGTTAGGAGGGGAAGAGACCCAGTACTTC.